This T cell receptor (beta chain) appears in the sequencing data of a study of blood T cell repertoires in COVID-19. V was shortened by 3 bases and J by 2 bases, with 8 bases between the two germline ends. This CDR3 comprises 13 residues. Germline V gives CDR1 KGHSH, CDR2 LQKENI. Clones were sequenced by immunoSEQ multiplex PCR, and TCRdb holds only the in-frame ones, with some missing. Of a few hundred thousand clones detected, approximately 85% appear once; the ten largest clones hold 0.7% to 0.9%. During active infection, Seattle patients enrolled and were then monitored through disease. With respect to this clone: Other DNA sequences in this specimen translate into the identical CDR3.

The chain combines TRBV18 with TRBJ2-7; maybe TRBD1 (6 bases). Sequences were obtained from peripheral blood. The TCR was taken from a human donor with COVID-19, enrolled during active disease. The donor label of this sample is uncertain. The DNA of the CDR3 is TGTGCCAGCTCACCCGGACAGACCTACGAGCAGTACTTC. It translates to CASSPGQTYEQYF.